This T cell receptor beta chain was sequenced during a study of blood T cells in healthy people across ages. The CDR3 extends over 16 amino acids. Germline V gives CDR1 SGHTA, CDR2 FQGNSA. V was pared by 2 bases and J by 0 bases, with 4 bases of the junction left unmatched. The use of a sample-barcoded 5' primer and a J-beta primer mix characterized a second PCR of roughly 6 to 11 cycles. TCRdb redid the calling of the 5' RACE reads with MiXCR, one entry per CDR3 protein. The sample yields approximately 810,000 distinct CDR3 sequences, about 34% seen once. This clonotype was seen many times. Sequenced material: blood. The chain recombines TRBV7-2 with TRBJ2-4; TRBD2 agrees at 7 bases. The sequence derives from a man between 18 and 29 years old in good health. In nucleotides, the CDR3 is TGTGCCAGCAGCTTATCGGGGGGACTAGCCAAAAACATTCAGTACTTC. This sequence encodes CASSLSGGLAKNIQYF. The complete variable domain, with remaining parts taken from reference TRBV7-2 and TRBJ2-4, reads GAGVSQSPSNKVTEKGKDVELRCDPISGHTALYWYRQSLGQGLEFLIYFQGNSAPDKSGLPSDRFSAERTGGSVSTLTIQRTQQEDSAVYLCASSLSGGLAKNIQYFGAGTRLSVL.